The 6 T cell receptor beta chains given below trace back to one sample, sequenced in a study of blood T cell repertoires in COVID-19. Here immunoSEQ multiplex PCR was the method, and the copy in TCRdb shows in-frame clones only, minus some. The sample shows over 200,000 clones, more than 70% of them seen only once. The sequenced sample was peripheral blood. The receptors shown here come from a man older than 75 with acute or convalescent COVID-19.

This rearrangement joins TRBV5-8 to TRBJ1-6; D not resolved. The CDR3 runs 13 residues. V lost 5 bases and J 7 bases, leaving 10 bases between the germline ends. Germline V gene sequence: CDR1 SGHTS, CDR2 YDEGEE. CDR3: CASRMVENSPLHF. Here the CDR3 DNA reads TGTGCCAGCAGGATGGTGGAGAATTCACCCCTCCACTTT.

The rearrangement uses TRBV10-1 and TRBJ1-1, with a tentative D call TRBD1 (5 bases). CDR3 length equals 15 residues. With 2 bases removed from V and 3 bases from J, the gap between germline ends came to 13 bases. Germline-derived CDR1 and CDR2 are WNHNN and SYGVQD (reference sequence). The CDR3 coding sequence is TGCGCCAGCAGTGAGCGGGCAGGACAACACACTGAAGCTTTCTTT. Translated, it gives CASSERAGQHTEAFF.

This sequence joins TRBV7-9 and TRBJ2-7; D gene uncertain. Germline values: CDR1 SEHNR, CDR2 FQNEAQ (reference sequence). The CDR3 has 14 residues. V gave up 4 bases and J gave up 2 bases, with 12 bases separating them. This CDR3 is CASSSHGRTYEQYF. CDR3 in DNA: TGTGCCAGCAGCTCCCATGGCAGAACCTACGAGCAGTACTTC. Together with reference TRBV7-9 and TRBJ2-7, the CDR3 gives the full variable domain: DTGVSQNPRHKITKRGQNVTFRCDPISEHNRLYWYRQTLGQGPEFLTYFQNEAQLEKSRLLSDRFSAERPKGSFSTLEIQRTEQGDSAMYLCASSSHGRTYEQYFGPGTRLTVT.

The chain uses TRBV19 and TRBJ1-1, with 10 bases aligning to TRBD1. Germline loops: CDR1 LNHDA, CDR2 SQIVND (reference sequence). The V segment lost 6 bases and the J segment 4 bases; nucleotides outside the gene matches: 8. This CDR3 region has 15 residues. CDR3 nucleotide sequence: TGTGCCAGTAGGCTAGGGAGGACAGGGGGCACTGAAGCTTTCTTT. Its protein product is CASRLGRTGGTEAFF.

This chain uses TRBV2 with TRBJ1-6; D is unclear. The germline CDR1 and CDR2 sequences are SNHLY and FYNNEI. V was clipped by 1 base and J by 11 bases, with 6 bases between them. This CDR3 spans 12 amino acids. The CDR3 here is CASSEGETPLHF. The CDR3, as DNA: TGTGCCAGCAGTGAAGGGGAGACACCCCTCCACTTT.

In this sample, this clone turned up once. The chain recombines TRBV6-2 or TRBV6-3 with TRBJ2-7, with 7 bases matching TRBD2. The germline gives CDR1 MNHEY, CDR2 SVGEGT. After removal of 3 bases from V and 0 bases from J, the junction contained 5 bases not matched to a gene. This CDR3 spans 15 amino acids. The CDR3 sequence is CASSYYGGSSYEQYF. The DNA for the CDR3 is TGTGCCAGCAGTTATTACGGGGGGTCCTCCTACGAGCAGTACTTC.